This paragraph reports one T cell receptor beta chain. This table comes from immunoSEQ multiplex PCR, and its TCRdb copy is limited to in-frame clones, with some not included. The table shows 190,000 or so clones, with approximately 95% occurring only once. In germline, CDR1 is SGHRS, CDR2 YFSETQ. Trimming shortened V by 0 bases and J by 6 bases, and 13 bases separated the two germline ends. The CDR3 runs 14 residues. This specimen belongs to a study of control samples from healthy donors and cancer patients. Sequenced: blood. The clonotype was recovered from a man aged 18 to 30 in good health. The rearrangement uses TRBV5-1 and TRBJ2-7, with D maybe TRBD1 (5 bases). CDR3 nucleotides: TGCGCCAGCAGCTTGGAGGACAAGAGCTCCGAGCAGTACTTC. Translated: CASSLEDKSSEQYF.